This TCR beta chain was identified during a study of shared clonotypes between healthy human individuals. Study findings and constraints: What naive subsets generally showed was a larger estimated richness than memory subsets showed.

CDR1 and CDR2 from the germline V gene are MNHEY and SMNVEV (reference sequence). The CDR3 spans 14 residues. Trimming removed 7 bases from V and 9 bases from J, with 19 bases in between. As for this clone: Its antigen is not known.

Using immunoSEQ multiplex PCR, the repertoire was profiled, and TCRdb retains in-frame clones only, with some absent. Altogether about 1.5 million clones are present, under 99% being singletons, with the ten largest covering approximately 0.45%. Sequencing was carried out using naive CD4+ T cells sorted from blood. Subset noted: CD45RA+ positively selected. The receptor comes from a man younger than 40 in good health. This sequence joins TRBV27 and TRBJ2-1; D possibly matches TRBD1 or TRBD2 (5 bases each). The CDR3 nucleotides are TGTGCCAGCACCCGGGGCAGGTTTATGGGTGAGCAGTTCTTC. Amino acids: CASTRGRFMGEQFF.